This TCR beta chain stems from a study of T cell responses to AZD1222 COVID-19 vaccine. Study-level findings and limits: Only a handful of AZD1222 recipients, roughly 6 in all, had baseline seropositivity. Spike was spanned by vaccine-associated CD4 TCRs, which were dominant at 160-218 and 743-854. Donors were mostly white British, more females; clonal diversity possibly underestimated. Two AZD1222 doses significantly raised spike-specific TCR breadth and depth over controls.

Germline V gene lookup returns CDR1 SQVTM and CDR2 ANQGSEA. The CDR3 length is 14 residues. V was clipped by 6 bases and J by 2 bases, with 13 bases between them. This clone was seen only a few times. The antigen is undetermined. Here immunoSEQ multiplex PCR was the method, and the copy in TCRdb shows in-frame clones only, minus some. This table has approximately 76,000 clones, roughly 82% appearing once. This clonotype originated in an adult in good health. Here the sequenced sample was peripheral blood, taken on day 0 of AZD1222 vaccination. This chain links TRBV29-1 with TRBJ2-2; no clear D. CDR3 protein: CSVKQVFNTGELFF. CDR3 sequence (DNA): TGCAGCGTAAAGCAGGTTTTTAACACCGGGGAGCTGTTTTTT.